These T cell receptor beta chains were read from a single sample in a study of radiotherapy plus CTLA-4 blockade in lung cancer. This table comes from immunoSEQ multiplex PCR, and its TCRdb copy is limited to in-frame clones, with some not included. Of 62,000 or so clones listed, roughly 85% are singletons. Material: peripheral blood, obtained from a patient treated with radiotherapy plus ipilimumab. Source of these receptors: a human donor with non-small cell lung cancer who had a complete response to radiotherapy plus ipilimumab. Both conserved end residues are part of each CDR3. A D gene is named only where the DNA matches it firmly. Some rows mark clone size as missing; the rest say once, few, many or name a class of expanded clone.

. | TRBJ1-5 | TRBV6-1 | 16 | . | TGTGCCAGCAGTGAAGGAGGAGCCTATAGCAATCAGCCCCAGCATTTT | CASSEGGAYSNQPQHF
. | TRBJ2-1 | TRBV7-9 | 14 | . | TGTGCCAGCAGCCTAGATGGCATTCTGATAGAGCAGTTCTTC | CASSLDGILIEQFF
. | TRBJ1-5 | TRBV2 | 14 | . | TGTGCCAGCAGTGAACACAGGGAGGGTCAGCCCCAGCATTTT | CASSEHREGQPQHF
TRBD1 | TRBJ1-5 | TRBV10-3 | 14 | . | TGTGCCATCAGTGAGGGGACAGTGAATCAGCCCCAGCATTTT | CAISEGTVNQPQHF
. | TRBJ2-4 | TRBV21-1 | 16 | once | TGTGCCAGCAGCCAACGACGGGAGCTGGCCAAAAACATTCAGTACTTC | CASSQRRELAKNIQYF
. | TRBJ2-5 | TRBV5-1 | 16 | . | TGCGCCAGCAGCTTGGCCGGGGGGCTTGGCCAAGAGACCCAGTACTTC | CASSLAGGLGQETQYF
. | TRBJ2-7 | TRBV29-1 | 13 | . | TGCAGCGTTGTAGAGACTGGGGCCCACGAGCAGTACTTC | CSVVETGAHEQYF
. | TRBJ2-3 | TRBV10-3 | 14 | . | TGTGCCATCAGTGAGTCGAGGGAAACAGATACGCAGTATTTT | CAISESRETDTQYF
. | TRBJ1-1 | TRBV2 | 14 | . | TGTGCCAGCAGCGCCCTGGACACGAACACTGAAGCTTTCTTT | CASSALDTNTEAFF
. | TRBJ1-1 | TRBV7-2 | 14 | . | TGTGCCAGCAGCTTCACAGGTTCGAACACTGAAGCTTTCTTT | CASSFTGSNTEAFF
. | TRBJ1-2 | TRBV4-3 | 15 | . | TGCGCCAGCAGCCAAGATTCCTTCCAGTTCTATGGCTACACCTTC | CASSQDSFQFYGYTF
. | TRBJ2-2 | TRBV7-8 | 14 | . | TGTGCCAGCAGCTTAAGGCCAAACACCGGGGAGCTGTTTTTT | CASSLRPNTGELFF
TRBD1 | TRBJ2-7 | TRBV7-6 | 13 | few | TGTGCCAGCAGCCCGAACCAGGGGGCGGAGCAGTACTTC | CASSPNQGAEQYF
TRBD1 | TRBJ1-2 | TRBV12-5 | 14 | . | TGTGCTAGTGGTCCTCCCGGGACAGGGCCTGGCTACACCTTC | CASGPPGTGPGYTF
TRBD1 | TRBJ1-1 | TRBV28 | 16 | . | TGTGCCAGCACTTCGCCGACAGGGATTAGGGACACTGAAGCTTTCTTT | CASTSPTGIRDTEAFF
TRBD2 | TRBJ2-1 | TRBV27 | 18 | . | TGTGCCAGCAGTTTATTCGGGGCTAGCGGGAGGGGATACAATGAGCAGTTCTTC | CASSLFGASGRGYNEQFF
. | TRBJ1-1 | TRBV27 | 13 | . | TGTGCCAGCAGTTTATCAGGGAGTACTGAAGCTTTCTTT | CASSLSGSTEAFF
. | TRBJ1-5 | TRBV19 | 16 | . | TGTGCCAGTAGTTCCTGGACCGCGACTTTAAATCAGCCCCAGCATTTT | CASSSWTATLNQPQHF
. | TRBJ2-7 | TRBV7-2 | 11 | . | TGTGCCAGCAGCTTTACCTACGAGCAGTACTTC | CASSFTYEQYF
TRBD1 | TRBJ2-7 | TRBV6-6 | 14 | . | TGTGCCAGCAGTTATAGACAGGGGAATCGAGAGCAGTACTTC | CASSYRQGNREQYF
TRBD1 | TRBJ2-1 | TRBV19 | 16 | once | TGTGCCAGTAGCCACCAAGGGACAGGGGTTCAAAATGAGCAGTTCTTC | CASSHQGTGVQNEQFF
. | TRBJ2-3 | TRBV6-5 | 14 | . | TGTGCCAGCCTGGCCGGCGGGGGCACAGATACGCAGTATTTT | CASLAGGGTDTQYF
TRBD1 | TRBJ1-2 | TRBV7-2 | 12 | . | TGTGCCAGCAGCGGGACAGGGAAAGGCTACACCTTC | CASSGTGKGYTF
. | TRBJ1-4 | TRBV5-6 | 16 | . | TGTGCCAGCAGCTTGGGCGGGGTCACAACTAATGAAAAACTGTTTTTT | CASSLGGVTTNEKLFF
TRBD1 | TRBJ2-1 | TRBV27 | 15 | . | TGTGCCAGCACCCGACAGGGGAGTACCTACAATGAGCAGTTCTTC | CASTRQGSTYNEQFF
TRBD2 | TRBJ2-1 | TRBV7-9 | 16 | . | TGTGCCAGCAGTGCTCCAAGCGGGAGTCCCGACAATGAGCAGTTCTTC | CASSAPSGSPDNEQFF
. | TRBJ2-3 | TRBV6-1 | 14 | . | TGTGCCAGCCTGGCCGGCGGGGGCACAGATACGCAGTATTTT | CASLAGGGTDTQYF
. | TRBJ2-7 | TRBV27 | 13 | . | TGTGCCAGCAGTCCGCAGTCCCTCGGGGAGCAGTACTTC | CASSPQSLGEQYF
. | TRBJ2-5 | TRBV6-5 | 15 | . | TGTGCCAGCAGTAAGGCCTTTAGTGCTAGGGAGACCCAGTACTTC | CASSKAFSARETQYF
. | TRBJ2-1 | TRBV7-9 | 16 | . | TGTGCCAGCAGCGAGGGGTTAGCGAGAACCTACAATGAGCAGTTCTTC | CASSEGLARTYNEQFF
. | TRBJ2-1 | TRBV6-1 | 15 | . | TGTGCCAGCAGTGGGCGGGGAGGCTCCTACAATGAGCAGTTCTTC | CASSGRGGSYNEQFF
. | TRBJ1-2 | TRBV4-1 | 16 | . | TGCGCCAGCAGCCAAGACGTCCCCAGGGTTGGTTATGGCTACACCTTC | CASSQDVPRVGYGYTF
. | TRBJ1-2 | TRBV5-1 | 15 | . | TGCGCCAGCAGCTTCGCTGGGGATCGGAACTATGGCTACACCTTC | CASSFAGDRNYGYTF
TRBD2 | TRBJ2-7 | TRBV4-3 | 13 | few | TGCGCCAGCAGCCAAGAGTTAGCGGGCGAGCAGTACTTC | CASSQELAGEQYF
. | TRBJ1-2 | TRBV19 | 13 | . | TGTGCCAGTAAGAGGGACACCCTCTATGGCTACACCTTC | CASKRDTLYGYTF
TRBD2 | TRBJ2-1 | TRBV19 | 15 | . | TGTGCCAGTAGTAAGGGGCTAGCGGGACCTTATGAGCAGTTCTTC | CASSKGLAGPYEQFF
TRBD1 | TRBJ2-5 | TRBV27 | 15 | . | TGTGCCACTACCGACGGGGACAGGGGGCAAGAGACCCAGTACTTC | CATTDGDRGQETQYF
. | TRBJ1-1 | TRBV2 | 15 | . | TGTGCCAGCAGTGATCAGGGGCACATGAACACTGAAGCTTTCTTT | CASSDQGHMNTEAFF
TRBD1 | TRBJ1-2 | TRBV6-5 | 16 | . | TGTGCCAGCAGTTACACCTCCTTTACAGGGGTTTATGGCTACACCTTC | CASSYTSFTGVYGYTF
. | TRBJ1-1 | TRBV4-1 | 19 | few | TGCGCCAGCAGCCAAGCGGCCCTTGAAACCGGGACACGGAACACTGAAGCTTTCTTT | CASSQAALETGTRNTEAFF
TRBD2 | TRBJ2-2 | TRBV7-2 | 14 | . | TGTGCCAGCAGCGAACGGGGGGGGACTCGGGAGCTGTTTTTT | CASSERGGTRELFF
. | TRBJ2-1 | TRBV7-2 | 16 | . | TGTGCCAGCAGCTTACAAGGGCCCGGGGACTACAATGAGCAGTTCTTC | CASSLQGPGDYNEQFF
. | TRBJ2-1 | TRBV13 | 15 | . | TGTGCCAGCAGCCCGGACCGGAGCTCCTACAATGAGCAGTTCTTC | CASSPDRSSYNEQFF
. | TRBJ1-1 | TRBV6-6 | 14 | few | TGTGCCAGCAAGTCAGACAGAGATTACACTGAAGCTTTCTTT | CASKSDRDYTEAFF
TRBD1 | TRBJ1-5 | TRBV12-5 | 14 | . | TGTGCTAGTGGTTCACAGGGGGCTATTCAGCCCCAGCATTTT | CASGSQGAIQPQHF
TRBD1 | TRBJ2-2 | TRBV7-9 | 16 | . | TGTGCCAGCAGCTTCCCACGACAGGGGGAATCCGGGGAGCTGTTTTTT | CASSFPRQGESGELFF
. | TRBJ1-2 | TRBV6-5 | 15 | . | TGTGCCAGCGTCCCCGGGGGCACCAGTAACTATGGCTACACCTTC | CASVPGGTSNYGYTF